The 31 T cell receptor beta chains given below trace back to one sample, sequenced in a study of T cells in localized non-small cell lung cancer. Repertoires were generated with immunoSEQ multiplex PCR, while TCRdb's copy carries only in-frame clones and drops some. The profile shows some 11,000 clones, 40% to 55% of them singletons. This specimen consisted of lymph node tissue, obtained before any cancer treatment. The receptors stem from a woman aged 35-75 years with stage II squamous cell lung carcinoma.

This chain connects TRBV6-8 to TRBJ1-5; TRBD1 is a possible D gene (6 bases). Trimming stripped 5 bases from V and 5 bases from J, with 13 bases between. From germline, CDR1 is MNHGY and CDR2 SAAAGT. The length of the CDR3 is 14 residues. CDR3 sequence (DNA): TGTGCCAGCAGTACGGACAGCGGGGATCAGCCCCAGCATTTT. Amino acids: CASSTDSGDQPQHF.

V is TRBV6-8 and J is TRBJ1-5; D might be TRBD1 (5 bases). This CDR3 region has 13 residues. Trimming shortened V by 5 bases and J by 5 bases, and 10 bases separated the two germline ends. Germline assignment: CDR1 MNHGY and CDR2 SAAAGT. The CDR3: CASSGRVDQPQHF. In nucleotides, the CDR3 is TGTGCCAGCAGTGGCAGGGTCGATCAGCCCCAGCATTTT.

CDR3 residues: CASTNPRGSGYGYTF. In DNA form, the CDR3 reads TGTGCCAGTACCAACCCACGGGGATCGGGCTATGGCTACACCTTC. J is TRBJ1-2 and V is TRBV19, with unresolved D. V gave up 7 bases and J gave up 4 bases, with 19 bases separating them. This CDR3 has 15 residues. Looked up from germline, CDR1 is LNHDA and CDR2 is SQIVND (reference sequence).

The chain employs TRBV6-8 and TRBJ1-2; no reliable D call. Trimming pared 4 bases from V and 4 bases from J, leaving 7 bases between. The CDR3 totals 12 residues. Germline V gene sequence: CDR1 MNHGY, CDR2 SAAAGT. The CDR3 sequence is CASSLGSYGYTF. CDR3 nucleotides: TGTGCCAGCAGTTTAGGGTCCTATGGCTACACCTTC.

The V call is TRBV30, the J call TRBJ1-2; perhaps TRBD1 as D (5 bases). The CDR3 contains 14 residues. V lost 2 bases to trimming and J lost 2 bases, with 12 bases between them. Per germline, CDR1 GTSNPN and CDR2 SVGIG (reference sequence). CDR3 nucleotide sequence: TGTGCCTGGAGTTCGGGGGGGTGGAACTATGGCTACACCTTC. Translating it yields CAWSSGGWNYGYTF.

The chain is built from TRBV27 and TRBJ1-5; no definite D call. The CDR3 spans 13 residues. CDR1 and CDR2 from the germline V gene are MNHEY and SMNVEV (reference sequence). Trimming removed 5 bases from V and 2 bases from J, with 7 bases in between. The CDR3 nucleotides are TGTGCCAGCAGTGTAGATCGCAATCAGCCCCAGCATTTT. Protein sequence: CASSVDRNQPQHF.

As regards this clone: It is unclear where the CDR3 begins or ends on the DNA, so no DNA is shown, and the CDR3 is as TCRdb lists it. The CDR3 sequence: CASSHRRGHFGEKLFF. The genes are TRBV11-3 and TRBJ1-4; TRBD1 is the table's D call, not checked against the DNA. Germline CDR1 and CDR2: SGHNT and YENEEA. The length of the CDR3 is 16 amino acids, counting both ends.

This clone has more than one count but fewer than ten. This chain connects TRBV6-8 to TRBJ1-4; unclear D gene. CDR3 length equals 15 residues. V was cut by 6 bases and J by 6 bases, with 17 bases left in between. From germline, CDR1 is MNHGY and CDR2 SAAAGT. Here the CDR3 reads CASSPGLWGDEKLFF. Here the CDR3 DNA reads TGTGCCAGCAGCCCCGGACTGTGGGGAGATGAAAAACTGTTTTTT.

This clone was observed a few times. The chain is built from TRBV6-8 and TRBJ1-5; no firm D call. CDR3 length: 14 residues. V was clipped by 7 bases and J by 6 bases, with 16 bases between them. Germline V gene lookup returns CDR1 MNHGY and CDR2 SAAAGT. CDR3 nucleotide sequence: TGTGCCAGCAACAAAGGTACGGGTATTCAGCCCCAGCATTTT. Translation: CASNKGTGIQPQHF.

This clone was seen more than once but under ten times. V gene TRBV11-3 combines with J gene TRBJ1-2; unclear D gene. From germline, CDR1 is SGHNT and CDR2 YENEEA. V was cut by 0 bases and J by 0 bases, with 14 bases left in between. This CDR3 has 17 amino acids. The CDR3 reads CASSLDFLSTSNYGYTF. The CDR3 DNA reads TGTGCCAGCAGCTTAGACTTTCTGTCGACGTCTAACTATGGCTACACCTTC. The full variable domain, with the rest looked up from reference TRBV11-3 and TRBJ1-2, is EAGVVQSPRYKIIEKKQPVAFWCNPISGHNTLYWYLQNLGQGPELLIRYENEEAVDDSQLPKDRFSAERLKGVDSTLKIQPAELGDSAVYLCASSLDFLSTSNYGYTFGSGTRLTVV.

V is TRBV30 and J is TRBJ2-7, with D hard to call. The CDR3 is 11 amino acids. The V end was cut by 3 bases, the J end by 2 bases, with 5 bases between. Germline CDR1 GTSNPN, CDR2 SVGIG (reference sequence). CDR3 in amino acids: CAWRGTYEQYF. CDR3 in DNA: TGTGCCTGGAGAGGAACCTACGAGCAGTACTTC.

The table lists this clone with a few counts. The rearrangement joins TRBV6-8 to TRBJ2-7; D is uncertain. This CDR3 region has 17 residues. V dropped 8 bases and J dropped 0 bases, with 23 bases sitting between them. Germline CDR1 reads MNHGY; CDR2 reads SAAAGT. The CDR3 is CASRVLGRRGTSYEQYF. Here the CDR3 DNA reads TGTGCCAGCCGGGTATTAGGCCGCCGTGGTACCTCCTACGAGCAGTACTTC.

V gene TRBV19 combines with J gene TRBJ1-1, with no clear D. This CDR3 is built from 14 residues. Germline lookup yields CDR1 LNHDA and CDR2 SQIVND (reference sequence). Trimming stripped 3 bases from V and 0 bases from J, with 8 bases between. The CDR3 DNA sequence: TGTGCCAGTAGTATTGGTCAGCTGAACACTGAAGCTTTCTTT. It yields the protein CASSIGQLNTEAFF.

The V gene is TRBV9, the J gene TRBJ1-4; 7 nucleotides match TRBD1. V gave up 7 bases and J gave up 7 bases; unmatched junction bases: 7. The CDR3 consists of 13 residues. CDR1 is SGDLS and CDR2 is YYNGEE in the germline V gene. CDR3 region: CASSYRGGEKLFF. The CDR3 DNA sequence: TGTGCCAGCTCATACAGGGGTGGTGAAAAACTGTTTTTT.

The gene calls are TRBV6-8 and TRBJ1-2; no clear D. This CDR3 comprises 14 residues. Trimming removed 3 bases from V and 5 bases from J, with 13 bases in between. Germline V gives CDR1 MNHGY, CDR2 SAAAGT. CDR3 loop: CASSYRGIGYGYTF. The CDR3 region has the DNA TGTGCCAGCAGTTATCGGGGTATTGGGTATGGCTACACCTTC.

Only one count was recorded for this clone. The chain employs TRBV23-1 and TRBJ2-1, with 10 bases identical to TRBD2. TRBV23-1 is noted as an ORF with a role that remains uncertain. The junction had 5 bases not matched to a gene; V was cut back by 3 bases and J by 0 bases. This CDR3 is 17 amino acids long. In nucleotides, the CDR3 is TGCGCCAGCAGTCACCCCCAGCGGGAGGGCTCCTACAATGAGCAGTTCTTC. As protein: CASSHPQREGSYNEQFF.

The chain uses TRBV19 and TRBJ1-2, with D possibly matching TRBD1 (5 bases). The germline V gene encodes CDR1 LNHDA and CDR2 SQIVND (reference sequence). Trimming pared 2 bases from V and 8 bases from J, leaving 12 bases between. This CDR3 contains 13 residues. CDR3 nucleotide sequence: TGTGCCAGTAGTATAAAGCAGGGAGGAGGCTACACCTTC. Protein sequence: CASSIKQGGGYTF.

This clone was seen once. This rearrangement joins TRBV18 to TRBJ1-5; TRBD1 matches at 7 bases. The V and J ends lost 4 bases and 7 bases, in that order; junction bases with no gene match: 7. The CDR3 covers 14 residues. CDR1 is KGHSH, CDR2 LQKENI, per germline. CDR3 in amino acids: CASSLQGLGQPQHF. The CDR3 region has the DNA TGTGCCAGCTCACTACAGGGGCTAGGGCAGCCCCAGCATTTT.

The V call is TRBV25-1, the J call TRBJ1-6, with unresolved D. CDR1 MGHDK and CDR2 SYGVNS come from the germline V gene. Trimming stripped 0 bases from V and 5 bases from J, with 11 bases between. The CDR3 is 16 amino acids. The CDR3 region is CASSEYKGRNNSPLHF. The CDR3, as DNA: TGTGCCAGCAGTGAATATAAAGGGCGGAATAATTCACCCCTCCACTTT. Using reference TRBV25-1 and TRBJ1-6 for the parts outside the CDR3, the full variable domain is EADIYQTPRYLVIGTGKKITLECSQTMGHDKMYWYQQDPGMELHLIHYSYGVNSTEKGDLSSESTVSRIRTEHFPLTLESARPSHTSQYLCASSEYKGRNNSPLHFGNGTRLTVT.

Details on this clone: The junction does not match germline at one end; this may be a read error. The chain has TRBV19 and TRBJ2-1; TRBD2 matches 11 bases. Germline assignment: CDR1 LNHDA and CDR2 SQIVND (reference sequence). This CDR3 spans 15 amino acids. DNA for the CDR3: TGTGCCAGTAGTCCTCCCACTAGCGGGAGCCGGGGAAGGGTCTTC. It codes for CASSPPTSGSRGRVF. The whole variable domain, filled in from reference TRBV19 and TRBJ2-1, reads DGGITQSPKYLFRKEGQNVTLSCEQNLNHDAMYWYRQDPGQGLRLIYYSQIVNDFQKGDIAEGYSVSREKKESFPLTVTSAQKNPTAFYLCASSPPTSGSRGRVFGPGTRLTVL.

In its sample, this clone was seen once. The chain links TRBV12-5 to TRBJ1-4; 9 positions agree with TRBD1. This CDR3 has 18 amino acids. V was clipped by 1 base and J by 8 bases; unmatched bases: 14. The V gene's germline CDR1 is LGHNT and CDR2 FRNRAP. The CDR3 DNA is TGTGCTAGTGGTTTGGGTCGGGACAGGGCCCGTGAGGGGGAAAAACTGTTTTTT. This gives the protein CASGLGRDRAREGEKLFF.

J is TRBJ1-3 and V is TRBV19; 8 positions match TRBD1. This CDR3 spans 15 amino acids. Germline V lookup: CDR1 LNHDA, CDR2 SQIVND (reference sequence). Germline trimming cut 8 bases from V and 2 bases from J; bases unmatched to any gene: 8. The CDR3 is CASRGTGGTGNTIYF. The CDR3 DNA reads TGTGCCAGTCGGGGGACAGGAGGAACTGGAAACACCATATATTTT.

This clone was seen at least ten times. The chain uses TRBV11-3 and TRBJ2-5; 14 bases match TRBD2. Germline-derived CDR1 and CDR2 are SGHNT and YENEEA. Trimming removed 5 bases from V and 3 bases from J; junction bases left unmatched: 8. This CDR3 region has 17 residues. The CDR3, as DNA: TGTGCCAGCAGCCCCCGGACTAGCGGGGGGTGGGAAGAGACCCAGTACTTC. Translating gives CASSPRTSGGWEETQYF. Full variable domain (outside the CDR3, taken from reference TRBV11-3 and TRBJ2-5): EAGVVQSPRYKIIEKKQPVAFWCNPISGHNTLYWYLQNLGQGPELLIRYENEEAVDDSQLPKDRFSAERLKGVDSTLKIQPAELGDSAVYLCASSPRTSGGWEETQYFGPGTRLLVL.

The chain is built from TRBV19 and TRBJ1-6; D is unclear. CDR1 LNHDA and CDR2 SQIVND come from the germline V gene (reference sequence). This CDR3 has 16 residues. The V and J ends lost 8 bases and 0 bases respectively, with 14 bases between them. The CDR3 region is CASRSAASSYNSPLHF. CDR3 DNA sequence: TGTGCCAGTCGGAGCGCGGCAAGCTCCTATAATTCACCCCTCCACTTT.

V is TRBV28 and J is TRBJ2-3; D is perhaps TRBD2 (6 bases). Per germline, CDR1 MDHEN and CDR2 SYDVKM. This CDR3 is built from 13 residues. V lost 1 base, J lost 6 bases, and 8 bases lay in between. The CDR3 DNA reads TGTGCCAGCAGTTTATCGGCGGGGGATACGCAGTATTTT. Amino acids: CASSLSAGDTQYF.

This clone was counted ten times or more. V and J are TRBV6-8 and TRBJ2-1; D not certain. The ends were cut back, 5 bases at V and 7 bases at J, with 9 bases in the middle. CDR1 is MNHGY, CDR2 SAAAGT, per germline. CDR3 length: 12 amino acids. CDR3 nucleotides: TGTGCCAGCAGTGAGGTCAGGAATGAGCAGTTCTTC. Its translation is CASSEVRNEQFF.

V and J are TRBV11-1 and TRBJ2-1; 9 positions match TRBD2. The J segment lost 3 bases and the V segment lost 3 bases, leaving 6 bases of the junction unmatched. Germline CDR1 SGHAT, CDR2 FQDESV (reference sequence). CDR3 length: 16 amino acids. CDR3 in DNA: TGTGCCAGCAGCTTTGGTAGCGGGGGCCTCTACAATGAGCAGTTCTTC. Translating it yields CASSFGSGGLYNEQFF.

The V call is TRBV5-1, the J call TRBJ1-5, with 7 bases fitting TRBD1. The CDR3 loop spans 15 amino acids. The germline V gene has CDR1 SGHRS and CDR2 YFSETQ. J gave up 4 bases and V 4 bases, and 8 bases lay outside the gene matches. The CDR3 region is CASSTYPDRNQPQHF. The CDR3 DNA sequence: TGCGCCAGCAGCACCTACCCGGACAGGAATCAGCCCCAGCATTTT.

V usage is TRBV28 and J usage is TRBJ1-4; D is perhaps TRBD1 (5 bases). The CDR3 loop spans 16 amino acids. With 8 bases removed from V and 5 bases from J, the gap between germline ends came to 21 bases. Germline V gene data show CDR1 as MDHEN and CDR2 as SYDVKM. The DNA for the CDR3 is TGTGCCAGCGATACCCCATCTACAGGTGGGAATGAAAAACTGTTTTTT. Amino acid sequence: CASDTPSTGGNEKLFF. Together with reference TRBV28 and TRBJ1-4, the CDR3 gives the full variable domain: DVKVTQSSRYLVKRTGEKVFLECVQDMDHENMFWYRQDPGLGLRLIYFSYDVKMKEKGDIPEGYSVSREKKERFSLILESASTNQTSMYLCASDTPSTGGNEKLFFGSGTQLSVL.

This clone came up a few times. The CDR3 spells CASSLDRAESNEKLFF. Written as DNA, the CDR3 is TGTGCCAGCAGCTTAGATCGGGCGGAGTCTAATGAAAAACTGTTTTTT. This chain connects TRBV11-3 to TRBJ1-4; no clear D gene. V lost 0 bases to trimming and J lost 3 bases, with 11 bases between them. Germline V gives CDR1 SGHNT, CDR2 YENEEA. The CDR3 is 16 residues long.

This clone was seen more than once but under ten times. V and J are TRBV6-8 and TRBJ2-5, with D unresolved. The CDR3 is 14 residues long. Germline loops: CDR1 MNHGY, CDR2 SAAAGT. Between the trimmed V and J ends, which lost 7 bases and 4 bases, there was a span of 16 bases. The CDR3 reads CASMDGGIGETQYF. For the CDR3, the DNA is TGTGCCAGCATGGACGGCGGAATAGGAGAGACCCAGTACTTC.